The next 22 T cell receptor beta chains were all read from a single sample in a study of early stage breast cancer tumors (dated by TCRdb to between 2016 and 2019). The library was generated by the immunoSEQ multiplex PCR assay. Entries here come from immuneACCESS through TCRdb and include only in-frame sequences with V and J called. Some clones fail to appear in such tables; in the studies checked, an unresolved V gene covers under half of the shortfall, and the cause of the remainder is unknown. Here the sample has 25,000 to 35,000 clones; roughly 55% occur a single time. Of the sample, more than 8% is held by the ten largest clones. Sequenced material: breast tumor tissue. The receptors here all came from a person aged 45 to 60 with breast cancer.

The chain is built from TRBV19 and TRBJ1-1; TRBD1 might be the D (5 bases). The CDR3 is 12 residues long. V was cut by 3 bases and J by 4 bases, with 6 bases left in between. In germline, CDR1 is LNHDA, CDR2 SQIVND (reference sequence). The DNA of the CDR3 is TGTGCCAGTAGTATCGGGGCCACTGAAGCTTTCTTT. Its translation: CASSIGATEAFF.

CDR3 bases: TGCGCCAGCAGCCAGAGCTCCTACGAGCAGTACTTC. This sequence encodes CASSQSSYEQYF. The J gene is TRBJ2-7, the V gene TRBV4-1; D not resolved. V lost 3 bases to trimming and J lost 0 bases, with 3 bases between them. The length of the CDR3 is 12 residues. In germline, CDR1 is MGHRA, CDR2 YSYEKL.

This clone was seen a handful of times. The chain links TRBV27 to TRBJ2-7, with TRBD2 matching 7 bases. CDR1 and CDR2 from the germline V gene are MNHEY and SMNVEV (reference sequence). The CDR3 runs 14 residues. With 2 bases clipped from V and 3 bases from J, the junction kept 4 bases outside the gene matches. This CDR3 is CASSLSGILYEQYF. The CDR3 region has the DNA TGTGCCAGCAGTTTAAGCGGGATACTCTACGAGCAGTACTTC.

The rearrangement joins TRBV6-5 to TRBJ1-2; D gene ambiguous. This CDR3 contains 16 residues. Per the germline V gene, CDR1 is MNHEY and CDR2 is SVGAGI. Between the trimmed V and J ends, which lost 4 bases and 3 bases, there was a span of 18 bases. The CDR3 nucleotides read TGTGCCAGCAGTTCCTGGGCGAAAGAAGAATACTATGGCTACACCTTC. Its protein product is CASSSWAKEEYYGYTF.

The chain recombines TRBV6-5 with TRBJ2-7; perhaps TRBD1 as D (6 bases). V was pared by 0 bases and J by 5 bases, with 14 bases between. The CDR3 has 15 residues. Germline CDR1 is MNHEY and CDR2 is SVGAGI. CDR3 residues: CASSYSTGGQNEQYF. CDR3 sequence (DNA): TGTGCCAGCAGTTACTCGACTGGGGGCCAAAACGAGCAGTACTTC.

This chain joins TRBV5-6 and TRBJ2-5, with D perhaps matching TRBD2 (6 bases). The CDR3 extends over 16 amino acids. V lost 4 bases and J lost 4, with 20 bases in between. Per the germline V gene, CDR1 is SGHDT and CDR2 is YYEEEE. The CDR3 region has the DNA TGTGCCAGCAGCCCAAACCCCGCGGGGCGCTTAGAGACCCAGTACTTC. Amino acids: CASSPNPAGRLETQYF.

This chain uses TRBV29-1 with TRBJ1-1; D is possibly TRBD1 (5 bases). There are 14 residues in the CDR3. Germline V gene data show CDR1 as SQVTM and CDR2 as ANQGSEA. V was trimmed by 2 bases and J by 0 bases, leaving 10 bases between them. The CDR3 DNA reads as TGCAGCGTTGAATTGCGGGACCTGAACACTGAAGCTTTCTTT. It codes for CSVELRDLNTEAFF.

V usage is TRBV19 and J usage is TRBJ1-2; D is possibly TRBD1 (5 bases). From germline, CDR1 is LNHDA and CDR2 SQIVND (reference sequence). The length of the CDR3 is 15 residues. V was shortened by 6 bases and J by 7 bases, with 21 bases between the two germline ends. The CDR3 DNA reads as TGTGCCAGTAGGCTAAATGGGCAGGGTGTTGGTGGCTACACCTTC. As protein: CASRLNGQGVGGYTF.

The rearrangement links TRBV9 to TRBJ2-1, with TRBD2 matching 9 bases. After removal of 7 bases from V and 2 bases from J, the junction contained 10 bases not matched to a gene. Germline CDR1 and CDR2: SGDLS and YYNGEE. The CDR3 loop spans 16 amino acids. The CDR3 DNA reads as TGTGCCAGCTCCCGGGTGGCGGGAGGGCCCTACAATGAGCAGTTCTTC. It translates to CASSRVAGGPYNEQFF.

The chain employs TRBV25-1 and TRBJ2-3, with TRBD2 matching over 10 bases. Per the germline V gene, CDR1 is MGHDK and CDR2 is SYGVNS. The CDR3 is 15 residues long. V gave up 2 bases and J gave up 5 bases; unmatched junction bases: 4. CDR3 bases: TGTGCCAGCAGTGAAGGGACTAGCGTGGTAGATACGCAGTATTTT. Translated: CASSEGTSVVDTQYF.

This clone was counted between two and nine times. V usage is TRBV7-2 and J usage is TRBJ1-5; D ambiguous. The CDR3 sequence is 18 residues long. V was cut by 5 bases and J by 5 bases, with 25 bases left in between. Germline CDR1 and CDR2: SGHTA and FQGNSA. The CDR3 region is CASSPGIDGPAWYQPQHF. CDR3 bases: TGTGCCAGCAGCCCGGGGATTGATGGCCCTGCATGGTATCAGCCCCAGCATTTT.

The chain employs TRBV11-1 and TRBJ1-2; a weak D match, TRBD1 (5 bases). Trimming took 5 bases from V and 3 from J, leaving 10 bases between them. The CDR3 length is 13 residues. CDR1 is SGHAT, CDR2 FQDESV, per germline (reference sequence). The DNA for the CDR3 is TGTGCCAGCAGCCTTATGACAGACTATGGCTACACCTTC. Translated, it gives CASSLMTDYGYTF.

CDR3 sequence reads: CASSLVAGGPTYEQYF. CDR3 sequence (DNA): TGTGCCAGCAGCTTAGTAGCGGGAGGGCCCACCTACGAGCAGTACTTC. The chain is built from TRBV7-6 and TRBJ2-7; 11 positions match TRBD2. The CDR3 length is 16 residues. J lost 2 bases, V lost 1 base, and 4 bases had no gene match. Looked up from germline, CDR1 is SGHVS and CDR2 is FNYEAQ.

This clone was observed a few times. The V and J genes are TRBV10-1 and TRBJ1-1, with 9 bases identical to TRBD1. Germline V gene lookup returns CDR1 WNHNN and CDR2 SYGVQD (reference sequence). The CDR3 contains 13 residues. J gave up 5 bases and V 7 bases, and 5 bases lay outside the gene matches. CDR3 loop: CASMGTGNTEAFF. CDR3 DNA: TGCGCCAGCATGGGGACAGGGAATACTGAAGCTTTCTTT.

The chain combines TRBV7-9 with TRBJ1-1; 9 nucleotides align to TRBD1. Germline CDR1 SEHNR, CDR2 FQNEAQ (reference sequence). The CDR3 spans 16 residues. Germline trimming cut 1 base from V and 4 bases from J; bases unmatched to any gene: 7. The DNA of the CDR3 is TGTGCCAGCAGCTTAGAGCCGGGACAGGGAGCCACTGAAGCTTTCTTT. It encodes CASSLEPGQGATEAFF.

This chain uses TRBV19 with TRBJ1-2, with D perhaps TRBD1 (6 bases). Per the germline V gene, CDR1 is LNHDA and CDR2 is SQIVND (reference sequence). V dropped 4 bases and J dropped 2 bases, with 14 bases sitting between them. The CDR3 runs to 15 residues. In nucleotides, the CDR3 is TGTGCCAGTAGTACAACCTCCGGACAGAACTATGGCTACACCTTC. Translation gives CASSTTSGQNYGYTF.

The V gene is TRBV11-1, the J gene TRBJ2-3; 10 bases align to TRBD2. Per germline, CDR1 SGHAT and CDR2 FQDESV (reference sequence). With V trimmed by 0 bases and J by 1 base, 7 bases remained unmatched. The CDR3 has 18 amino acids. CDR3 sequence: CASSLAGGLAAGTDTQYF. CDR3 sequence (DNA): TGTGCCAGCAGCTTAGCGGGAGGACTAGCGGCTGGCACAGATACGCAGTATTTT.

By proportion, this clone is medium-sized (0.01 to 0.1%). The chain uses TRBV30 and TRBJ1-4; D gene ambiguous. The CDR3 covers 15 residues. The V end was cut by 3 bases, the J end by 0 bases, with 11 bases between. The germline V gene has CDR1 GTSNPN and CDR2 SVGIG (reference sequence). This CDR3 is CAWRGYSATNEKLFF. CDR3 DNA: TGTGCCTGGAGGGGATACTCTGCAACTAATGAAAAACTGTTTTTT.

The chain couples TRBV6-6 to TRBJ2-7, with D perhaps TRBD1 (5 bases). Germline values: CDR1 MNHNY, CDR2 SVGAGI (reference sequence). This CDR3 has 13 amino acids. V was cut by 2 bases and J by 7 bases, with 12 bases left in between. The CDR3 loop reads CASSYNTDSEQYF. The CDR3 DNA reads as TGTGCCAGCAGTTACAACACCGACAGTGAGCAGTACTTC.

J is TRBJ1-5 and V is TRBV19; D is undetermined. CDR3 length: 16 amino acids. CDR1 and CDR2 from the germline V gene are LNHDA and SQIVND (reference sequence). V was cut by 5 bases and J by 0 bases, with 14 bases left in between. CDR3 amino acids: CASSFGPVGSNQPQHF. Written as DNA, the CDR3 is TGTGCCAGTAGTTTCGGGCCCGTGGGTAGCAATCAGCCCCAGCATTTT.

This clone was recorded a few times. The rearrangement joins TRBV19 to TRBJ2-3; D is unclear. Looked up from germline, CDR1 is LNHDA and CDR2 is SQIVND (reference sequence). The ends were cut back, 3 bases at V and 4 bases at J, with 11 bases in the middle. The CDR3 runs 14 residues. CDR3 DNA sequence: TGTGCCAGTAGTATCACCCCCGGCGCAGATACGCAGTATTTT. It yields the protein CASSITPGADTQYF.

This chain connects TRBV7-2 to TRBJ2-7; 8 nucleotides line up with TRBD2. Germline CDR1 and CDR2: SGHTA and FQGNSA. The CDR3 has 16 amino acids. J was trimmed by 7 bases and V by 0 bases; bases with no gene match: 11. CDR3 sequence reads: CASSLAYAGGSGEQYF. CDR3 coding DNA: TGTGCCAGCAGCTTAGCCTACGCGGGAGGATCGGGAGAGCAGTACTTC. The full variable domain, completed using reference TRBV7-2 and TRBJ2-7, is GAGVSQSPSNKVTEKGKDVELRCDPISGHTALYWYRQSLGQGLEFLIYFQGNSAPDKSGLPSDRFSAERTGGSVSTLTIQRTQQEDSAVYLCASSLAYAGGSGEQYFGPGTRLTVT.